This section outlines one T cell receptor beta chain sequence together with its context. This CDR3 region has 15 residues. Germline CDR1 is SGHTS and CDR2 is YDEGEE. V was cut by 0 bases and J by 4 bases, with 13 bases left in between. The data are from a study of T cell responses to AZD1222 COVID-19 vaccine. The method was immunoSEQ multiplex PCR; TCRdb's version includes in-frame clones alone and lacks a portion of them. Among roughly 190,000 clones listed, roughly 90% were seen once. Researchers grouped second doses given at about 4 or about 12 weeks into one pool. The genes are TRBV5-8 and TRBJ1-2; D is perhaps TRBD1 (5 bases). This specimen was peripheral blood, taken 28 days after the second AZD1222 dose. The sequence was obtained from an adult who received the AZD1222 COVID-19 vaccine. CDR3 in DNA: TGTGCCAGCAGCTTGGACAGGTCCCACCTCTATGGCTACACCTTC. This codes for CASSLDRSHLYGYTF.